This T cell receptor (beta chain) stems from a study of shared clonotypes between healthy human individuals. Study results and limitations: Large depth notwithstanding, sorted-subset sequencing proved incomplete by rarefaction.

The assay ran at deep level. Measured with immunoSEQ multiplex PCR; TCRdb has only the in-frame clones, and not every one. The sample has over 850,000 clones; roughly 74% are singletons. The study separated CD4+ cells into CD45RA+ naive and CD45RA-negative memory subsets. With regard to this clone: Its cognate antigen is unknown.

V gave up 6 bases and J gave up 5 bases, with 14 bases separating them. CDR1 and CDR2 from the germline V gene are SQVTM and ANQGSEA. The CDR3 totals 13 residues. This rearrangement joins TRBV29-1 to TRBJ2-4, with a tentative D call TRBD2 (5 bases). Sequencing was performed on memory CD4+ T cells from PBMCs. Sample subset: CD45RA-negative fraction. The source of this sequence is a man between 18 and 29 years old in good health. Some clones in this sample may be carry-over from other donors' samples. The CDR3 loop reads CSVTYHGENIQYF. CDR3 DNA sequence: TGCAGCGTCACGTATCACGGGGAAAACATTCAGTACTTC.